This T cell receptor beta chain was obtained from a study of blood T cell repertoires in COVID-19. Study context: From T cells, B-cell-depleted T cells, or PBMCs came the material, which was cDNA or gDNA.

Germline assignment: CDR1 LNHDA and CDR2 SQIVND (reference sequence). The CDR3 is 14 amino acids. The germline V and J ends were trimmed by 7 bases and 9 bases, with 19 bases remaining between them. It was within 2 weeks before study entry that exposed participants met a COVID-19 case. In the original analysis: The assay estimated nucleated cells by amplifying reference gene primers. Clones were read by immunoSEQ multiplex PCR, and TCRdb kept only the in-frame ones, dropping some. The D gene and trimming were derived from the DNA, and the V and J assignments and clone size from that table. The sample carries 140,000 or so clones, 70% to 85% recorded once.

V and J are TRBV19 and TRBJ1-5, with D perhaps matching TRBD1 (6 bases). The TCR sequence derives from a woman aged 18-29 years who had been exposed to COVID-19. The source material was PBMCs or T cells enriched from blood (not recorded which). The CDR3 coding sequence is TGTGCCAGTACCTGGACAGCCATCAGACCGCCCCAGCATTTT. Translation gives CASTWTAIRPPQHF.